Listed below are T cell receptor beta chains from one sample, sequenced in a study of cytotoxic CD8 clonotypes in ibrutinib-treated CLL. The repertoire was sequenced with immunoSEQ multiplex PCR; TCRdb's copy has only in-frame clones and lacks some. The profile shows some 50,000 clones, about three fifths of them singletons. Sequences were derived from PBMCs, sampled after 24 months of ibrutinib treatment. The receptors were gathered from a human donor with chronic lymphocytic leukemia. Each CDR3 is given with its conserved first and last residue. A D gene is named only where the DNA matches it firmly. Part of the rows lack a size; the others show once, few, many or a class for expanded clones.

>TRBJ2-5|.|.|TRBV7-9|14
CASSPRSAGETQYF
TGTGCCAGCAGCCCCCGCAGCGCGGGAGAGACCCAGTACTTC
>TRBJ1-3|.|many|TRBV4-1|14
CASSQGPSGNTIYF
TGCGCCAGCAGCCAAGGCCCCAGTGGAAACACCATATATTTT
>TRBJ1-5|.|medium-sized|TRBV12-2|14
CASRETGFKGPQHF
TGTGCAAGTCGCGAGACAGGTTTTAAGGGGCCCCAGCATTTT
>TRBJ1-1|.|.|TRBV11-2|13
CASQAGAGTEAFF
TGTGCCAGCCAGGCAGGGGCCGGGACTGAAGCTTTCTTT
>TRBJ1-4|TRBD1|.|TRBV7-9|14
CASSSGQLNEKLFF
TGTGCCAGCAGCTCGGGACAGCTTAATGAAAAACTGTTTTTT
>TRBJ2-2|TRBD2|.|TRBV5-6|18
CASSSRRLAGPNTGELFF
TGTGCCAGCAGCTCTCGTCGGCTAGCGGGCCCGAACACCGGGGAGCTGTTTTTT
>TRBJ2-7|TRBD2|.|TRBV6-4|16
CASSEGGESGPYEQYF
TGTGCCAGCAGTGAGGGGGGGGAGTCTGGGCCTTACGAGCAGTACTTC
>TRBJ2-6|.|.|TRBV29-1|13
CSVAGSGANVLTF
TGCAGCGTTGCAGGCTCTGGGGCCAACGTCCTGACTTTC
>TRBJ1-3|TRBD1|.|TRBV5-1|17
CASSLSGTGTTGNTIYF
TGCGCCAGCAGCTTGTCAGGGACAGGGACAACTGGAAACACCATATATTTT
>TRBJ2-3|TRBD2|once|TRBV10-3|16
CAISSGLAGATDTQYF
TGTGCCATCAGTTCGGGACTAGCGGGGGCCACAGATACGCAGTATTTT
>TRBJ2-2|.|many|TRBV5-1|14
CASSLGDTTGELFF
TGCGCCAGCAGCTTGGGCGACACCACCGGGGAGCTGTTTTTT
>TRBJ2-3|.|few|TRBV29-1|11
CSVDPSDTQYF
TGCAGCGTCGACCCATCAGATACGCAGTATTTT
>TRBJ2-5|TRBD2|many|TRBV29-1|15
CSAGLAGGGLETQYF
TGCAGCGCTGGACTAGCGGGGGGCGGGTTGGAGACCCAGTACTTC
>TRBJ1-2|.|few|TRBV5-1|13
CASSPGQERGYTF
TGCGCCAGCAGCCCCGGACAAGAGAGGGGCTACACCTTC
>TRBJ2-2|.|once|TRBV7-8|13
CASSLGLARELFF
TGTGCCAGCAGCTTAGGTCTAGCGCGGGAGCTGTTTTTT
>TRBJ1-2|TRBD1|.|TRBV6-5|13
CASSAGTVHGYTF
TGTGCCAGCAGCGCCGGGACAGTACATGGCTACACCTTC
>TRBJ1-4|.|.|TRBV5-1|15
CASSLGPGTNEKLFF
TGCGCCAGCAGCTTAGGACCCGGGACTAATGAAAAACTGTTTTTT
>TRBJ2-7|TRBD1|.|TRBV6-6|14
CASSFDRGTYEQYF
TGTGCCAGCAGTTTCGACAGGGGGACGTACGAGCAGTACTTC
>TRBJ1-2|TRBD1|.|TRBV6-5|13
CASRYGTDYGYTF
TGTGCCAGCAGGTACGGGACAGACTATGGCTACACCTTC
>TRBJ2-7|TRBD2|.|TRBV2|13
CASTGGSSYEQYF
TGTGCCAGCACGGGGGGGAGCTCCTACGAGCAGTACTTC
>TRBJ1-1|.|once|TRBV6-4|14
CASREQDTNTEAFF
TGTGCCAGCAGAGAACAGGACACCAACACTGAAGCTTTCTTT
>TRBJ2-7|.|few|TRBV7-9|16
CASTLLRGLLTYEQYF
TGTGCCAGCACCCTCTTACGGGGGCTCCTTACCTACGAGCAGTACTTC
>TRBJ1-5|.|.|TRBV30|17
CAWSPPGAAYSNQPQHF
TGTGCCTGGAGTCCCCCCGGAGCGGCCTATAGCAATCAGCCCCAGCATTTT
>TRBJ2-6|.|.|TRBV5-6|12
CASRGGSTVLTF
TGTGCCAGCAGAGGGGGGTCGACCGTCCTGACTTTC
>TRBJ1-2|.|.|TRBV15|14
CATSRDRAAYGYTF
TGTGCCACCAGCAGAGATAGGGCAGCCTATGGCTACACCTTC
>TRBJ2-7|.|.|TRBV6-1|14
CASRTAPGLSEQYF
TGTGCCAGCAGGACAGCGCCAGGGCTATCCGAGCAGTACTTC
>TRBJ1-1|.|few|TRBV19|14
CASSQGLLNTEAFF
TGTGCCAGTAGTCAGGGGCTATTGAACACTGAAGCTTTCTTT
>TRBJ2-2|.|.|TRBV7-9|14
CASTRTSNTGELFF
TGTGCCAGCACCCGGACGTCGAACACCGGGGAGCTGTTTTTT
>TRBJ1-1|.|.|TRBV6-6|15
CASSLRQARNTEAFF
TGTGCCAGCAGTTTGCGACAGGCTAGGAACACTGAAGCTTTCTTT
>TRBJ2-5|.|few|TRBV5-6|15
CASSSSGRTQETQYF
TGTGCCAGCAGCTCGTCGGGACGGACCCAAGAGACCCAGTACTTC
>TRBJ2-3|.|.|TRBV7-9|17
CASSLGQGVVGTDTQYF
TGTGCCAGCAGCCTAGGACAAGGGGTGGTTGGCACAGATACGCAGTATTTT
>TRBJ1-6|.|.|TRBV7-6|15
CASSLGGPQWAPLHF
TGTGCCAGCAGCTTAGGAGGGCCCCAATGGGCACCCCTCCACTTT
>TRBJ1-2|TRBD1|few|TRBV19|14
CASSIPGQGDGYTF
TGTGCCAGTAGTATCCCTGGACAGGGGGATGGCTACACCTTC
>TRBJ1-1|.|few|TRBV6-1|11
CASTSDTEAFF
TGTGCCAGCACCTCTGACACTGAAGCTTTCTTT
>TRBJ1-2|.|.|TRBV19|15
CASSQNRDTSFRSTF
TGTGCCAGTAGTCAAAACCGGGACACCTCTTTTCGGTCCACCTTC
>TRBJ2-1|.|few|TRBV19|14
CASSMGTTRNEQFF
TGTGCCAGTAGTATGGGGACCACGCGCAATGAGCAGTTCTTC
>TRBJ2-5|.|few|TRBV7-9|15
CASSQRLPIEETQYF
TGTGCCAGCAGCCAGCGACTCCCTATAGAGGAGACCCAGTACTTC
>TRBJ2-7|.|.|TRBV7-8|14
CASSLAPASYEQYF
TGTGCCAGCAGCTTAGCTCCAGCCTCCTACGAGCAGTACTTC
>TRBJ2-2|.|.|TRBV7-8|16
CASSLSGGASTGELFF
TGTGCCAGCAGCTTATCAGGGGGGGCGAGCACCGGGGAGCTGTTTTTT
>TRBJ1-1|.|.|TRBV29-1|16
CSALGQVASMNTEAFF
TGCAGCGCTCTAGGGCAGGTAGCCTCCATGAACACTGAAGCTTTCTTT
>TRBJ2-1|.|.|TRBV5-1|14
CASSLDRSYNEQFF
TGCGCCAGCAGCTTGGATCGGAGCTACAATGAGCAGTTCTTC
>TRBJ2-5|.|few|TRBV5-1|13
CASSLDRRETQYF
TGCGCCAGCAGCTTGGACCGCAGGGAGACCCAGTACTTC
>TRBJ2-1|.|few|TRBV9|12
CASSVATGEQFF
TGTGCCAGCAGCGTAGCGACGGGAGAGCAGTTCTTC
>TRBJ2-3|.|.|TRBV19|14
CASSGTVSTDTQYF
TGTGCCAGTAGTGGAACAGTCTCCACAGATACGCAGTATTTT
>TRBJ2-1|.|.|TRBV11-2|11
CASSLDNEQFF
TGTGCCAGCAGCTTGGACAATGAGCAGTTCTTC
>TRBJ1-2|TRBD1|few|TRBV9|15
CASSVATGANYGYTF
TGTGCCAGCAGCGTAGCTACAGGGGCTAACTATGGCTACACCTTC
>TRBJ2-5|.|.|TRBV5-1|15
CASSPMGAGQETQYF
TGCGCCAGCAGCCCAATGGGGGCAGGGCAAGAGACCCAGTACTTC
>TRBJ2-7|TRBD2|.|TRBV5-4|16
CASSAFGTSGTYEQYF
TGTGCCAGCAGCGCCTTCGGGACTAGCGGGACCTACGAGCAGTACTTC
>TRBJ1-2|TRBD1|once|TRBV5-4|13
CASSLNQGGGYTF
TGTGCCAGCAGTTTAAACCAGGGGGGAGGCTACACCTTC
>TRBJ1-1|TRBD1|.|TRBV4-1|19
CASSQDRKGTGVRNTEAFF
TGCGCCAGCAGCCAAGATCGGAAGGGGACAGGGGTAAGAAACACTGAAGCTTTCTTT
>TRBJ2-7|.|few|TRBV27|10
CASSIYEQYF
TGTGCCAGCAGCATCTACGAGCAGTACTTC
>TRBJ2-3|TRBD2|.|TRBV6-4|15
CASSDSTSGGDTQYF
TGTGCCAGCAGTGACTCGACTAGCGGGGGGGATACGCAGTATTTT
>TRBJ1-1|.|.|TRBV7-9|12
CASSFGSTEAFF
TGTGCCAGCAGCTTTGGCAGTACTGAAGCTTTCTTT
>TRBJ1-5|.|.|TRBV7-8|15
CASSLSGTNGQPQHF
TGTGCCAGCAGCTTATCAGGGACGAATGGTCAGCCCCAGCATTTT
>TRBJ1-1|.|.|TRBV7-9|14
CASSPPSRTAEAFF
TGTGCCAGCAGCCCACCATCTCGGACAGCCGAAGCTTTCTTT
>TRBJ1-1|.|.|TRBV7-9|15
CASSLAGGGNTEAFF
TGTGCCAGCAGCTTAGCGGGAGGGGGGAACACTGAAGCTTTCTTT